This record looks at one TCR beta chain sequence and its context. These data originate in a study of blood T cell repertoires in COVID-19. Background on the study: Sources were T cells, B-cell-depleted T cells, or PBMCs; the material itself was cDNA or gDNA.

Per the original data handling: Estimation of nucleated cell counts was performed using reference gene primer amplification. Here immunoSEQ multiplex PCR was the method, and the copy in TCRdb shows in-frame clones only, minus some. That table supplies the V and J calls and clone size; D and trimming were determined from the DNA. This repertoire shows fewer than 75,000 clones, about 91% found once; its top ten account for approximately 10%. Trimming took 5 bases from V and 2 from J, leaving 11 bases between them. The CDR3 is made up of 15 amino acids. The germline CDR1 and CDR2 sequences are SGHRS and YFSETQ.

The chain carries TRBV5-1 and TRBJ2-6; TRBD1 is a possible D gene (6 bases). Sequencing was done on a sample of peripheral blood. This clonotype was obtained from an elderly man with acute or convalescent COVID-19. CDR3 loop: CASRDQGTGANVLTF. In nucleotides, the CDR3 is TGCGCCAGCAGGGACCAGGGGACTGGGGCCAACGTCCTGACTTTC.